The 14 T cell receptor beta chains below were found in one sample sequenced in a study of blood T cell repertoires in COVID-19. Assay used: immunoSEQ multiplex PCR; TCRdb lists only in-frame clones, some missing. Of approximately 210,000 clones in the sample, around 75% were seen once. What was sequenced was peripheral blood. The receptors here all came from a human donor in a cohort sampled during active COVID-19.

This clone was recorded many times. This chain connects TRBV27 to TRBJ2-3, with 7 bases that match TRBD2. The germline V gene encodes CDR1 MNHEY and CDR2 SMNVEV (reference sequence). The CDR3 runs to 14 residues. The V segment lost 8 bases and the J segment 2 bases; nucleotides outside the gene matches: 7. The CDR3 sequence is CASGERGPTDTQYF. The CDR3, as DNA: TGTGCCAGCGGAGAGCGGGGCCCCACAGATACGCAGTATTTT.

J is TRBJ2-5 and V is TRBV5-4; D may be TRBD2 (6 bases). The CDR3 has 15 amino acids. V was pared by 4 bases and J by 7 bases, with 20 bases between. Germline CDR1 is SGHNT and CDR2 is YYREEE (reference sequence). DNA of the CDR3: TGTGCCAGCAGCCCAACCGGGACTGGCGGTAGGACCCAGTACTTC. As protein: CASSPTGTGGRTQYF.

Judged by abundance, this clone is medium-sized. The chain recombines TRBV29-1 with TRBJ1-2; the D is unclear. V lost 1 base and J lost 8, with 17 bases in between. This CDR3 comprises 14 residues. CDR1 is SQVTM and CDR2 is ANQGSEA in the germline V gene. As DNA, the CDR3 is TGCAGCGTTGAAGGGAAAAGGGTTAGGAGGGGCTACACCTTC. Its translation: CSVEGKRVRRGYTF.

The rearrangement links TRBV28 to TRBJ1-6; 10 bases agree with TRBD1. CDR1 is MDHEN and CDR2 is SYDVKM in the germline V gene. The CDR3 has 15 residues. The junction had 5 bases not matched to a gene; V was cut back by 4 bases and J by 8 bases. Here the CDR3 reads CASSSRQGAHSPLHF. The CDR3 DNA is TGTGCCAGCAGTTCAAGACAGGGGGCGCATTCACCCCTCCACTTT.

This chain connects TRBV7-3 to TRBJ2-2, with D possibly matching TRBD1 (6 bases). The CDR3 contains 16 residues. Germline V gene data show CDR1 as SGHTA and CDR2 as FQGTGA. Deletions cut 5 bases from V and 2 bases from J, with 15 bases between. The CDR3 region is CASSLMGTTNTGELFF. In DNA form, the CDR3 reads TGTGCCAGCAGCCTCATGGGGACAACCAACACCGGGGAGCTGTTTTTT.

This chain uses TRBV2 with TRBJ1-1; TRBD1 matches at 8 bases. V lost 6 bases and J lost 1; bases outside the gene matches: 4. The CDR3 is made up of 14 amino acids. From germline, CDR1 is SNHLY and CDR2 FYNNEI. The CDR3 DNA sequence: TGTGCCAGCAGCGGACAGGGCAAGAACACTGAAGCTTTCTTT. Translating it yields CASSGQGKNTEAFF.

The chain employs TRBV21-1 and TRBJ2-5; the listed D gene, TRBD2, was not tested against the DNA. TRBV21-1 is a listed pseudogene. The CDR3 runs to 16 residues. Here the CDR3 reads CASSQRTSGYQETQYF. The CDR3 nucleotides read TGTGCCAGCAGCCAGAGGACTAGCGGGTACCAAGAGACCCAGTACTTC.

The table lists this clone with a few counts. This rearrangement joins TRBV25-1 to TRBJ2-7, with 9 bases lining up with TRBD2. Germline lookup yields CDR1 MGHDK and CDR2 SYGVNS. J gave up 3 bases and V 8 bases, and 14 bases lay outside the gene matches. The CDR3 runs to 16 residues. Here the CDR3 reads CASPRGLAGKGYEQYF. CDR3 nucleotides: TGTGCCAGCCCACGTGGGCTAGCGGGAAAAGGCTACGAGCAGTACTTC.

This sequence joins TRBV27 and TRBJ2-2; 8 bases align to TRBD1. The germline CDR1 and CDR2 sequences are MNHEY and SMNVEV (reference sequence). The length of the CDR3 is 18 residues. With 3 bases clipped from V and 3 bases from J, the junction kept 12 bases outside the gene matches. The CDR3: CASSLHPGQDWDTGELFF. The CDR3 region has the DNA TGTGCCAGCAGTTTGCATCCGGGACAGGACTGGGACACCGGGGAGCTGTTTTTT.

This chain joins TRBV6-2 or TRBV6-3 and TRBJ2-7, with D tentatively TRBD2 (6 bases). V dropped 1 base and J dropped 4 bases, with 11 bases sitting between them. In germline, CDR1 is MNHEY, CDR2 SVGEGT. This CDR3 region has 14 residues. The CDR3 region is CASSYFTGEYEQYF. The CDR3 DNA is TGTGCCAGCAGTTACTTTACGGGAGAGTACGAGCAGTACTTC.

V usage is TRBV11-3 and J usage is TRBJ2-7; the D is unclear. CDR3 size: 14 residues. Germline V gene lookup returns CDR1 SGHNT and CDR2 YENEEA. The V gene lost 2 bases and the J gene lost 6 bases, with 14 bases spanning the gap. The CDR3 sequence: CASSLTVVRSEQYF. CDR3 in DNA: TGTGCCAGCAGCTTAACCGTGGTTCGGTCCGAGCAGTACTTC.

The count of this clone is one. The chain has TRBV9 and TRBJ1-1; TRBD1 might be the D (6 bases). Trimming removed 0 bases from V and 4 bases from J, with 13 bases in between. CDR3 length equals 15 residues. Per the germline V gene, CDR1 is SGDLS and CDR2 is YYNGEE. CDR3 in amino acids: CASSVAPGQFTEAFF. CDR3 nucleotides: TGTGCCAGCAGCGTAGCCCCGGGACAATTCACTGAAGCTTTCTTT.

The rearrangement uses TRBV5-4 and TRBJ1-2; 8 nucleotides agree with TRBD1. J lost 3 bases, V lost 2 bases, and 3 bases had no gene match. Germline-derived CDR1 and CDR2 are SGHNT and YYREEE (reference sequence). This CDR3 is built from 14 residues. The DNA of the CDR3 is TGTGCCAGCAGCTTTAACAGGGGGGACTATGGCTACACCTTC. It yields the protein CASSFNRGDYGYTF.

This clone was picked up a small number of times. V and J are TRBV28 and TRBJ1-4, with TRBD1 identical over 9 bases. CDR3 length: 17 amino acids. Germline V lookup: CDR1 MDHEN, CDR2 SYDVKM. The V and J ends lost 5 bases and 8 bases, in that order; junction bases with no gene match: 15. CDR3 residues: CASSTRTQGAASEKLFF. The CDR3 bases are TGTGCCAGCAGTACCCGGACACAGGGGGCAGCGAGCGAAAAACTGTTTTTT.